This record looks at one TCR beta chain sequence and its context. Libraries were prepared by immunoSEQ multiplex PCR; TCRdb keeps only in-frame clonotypes and omits some of them. This sample has 6,000 to 9,000 clones, with 30% found just once. This specimen belongs to a study of graft-versus-host responses after intestinal transplantation. Study context: Multivisceral, liver-intestinal, or isolated intestinal transplants were received by the recipients. Recipients were all induced with anti-thymocyte globulin, then given tacrolimus and steroids for approximately three years.

This CDR3 has 16 amino acids. After removal of 5 bases from V and 0 bases from J, the junction contained 9 bases not matched to a gene. Germline V gene lookup returns CDR1 SGHTA and CDR2 FQGTGA. The researchers put roughly 200,000 CFSE-labeled responder cells into plates with roughly 200,000 irradiated, violet-dye-labeled stimulator cells. General study findings and limits: Circulating GvH clones peaking coincided with falling HvG clones soon after transplant.

Material: alloreactive CD4+ T cells from a mixed lymphocyte reaction culture, obtained before transplantation. The subset: CFSE-low proliferating T cells sorted from roughly six-day pre-transplant mixed lymphocyte reaction (GvH or HvG direction). This chain joins TRBV7-3 and TRBJ2-7; 8 bases are a match to TRBD1. The origin of this receptor is a human patient who was an organ donor for intestinal transplantation. CDR3 amino acids: CASSRRDRWDSYEQYF. As DNA, the CDR3 is TGTGCCAGCAGCCGTCGGGACAGGTGGGACTCCTACGAGCAGTACTTC.